This T cell receptor (beta chain) was recovered during a study of blood T cell repertoires in COVID-19. In the study overall: The study drew acute and convalescent COVID-19 samples from the United States, Italy and Spain.

In the study's own analysis: Estimated nucleated cell counts came from reference gene primer amplification. Profiling relied on immunoSEQ multiplex PCR, and the TCRdb table lists in-frame clones only, not all of them. The V and J calls and clone size are taken from that table; D and trimming were inferred from the DNA. This sample has more than 150,000 clones, with more than 75% found just once. Germline V gene data show CDR1 as SGHTA and CDR2 as FQGNSA. The CDR3 is made up of 17 amino acids. With V trimmed by 1 base and J by 5 bases, 6 bases remained unmatched. This clone was observed a single time. The chain joins TRBV7-2 to TRBJ2-5; the match to TRBD2 covers 14 bases. What was sequenced was peripheral blood. This receptor was identified in a man aged 35-49 years with active or convalescent COVID-19. The CDR3 protein is CASSLGLAGGLGETQYF. The CDR3 DNA reads TGTGCCAGCAGCTTAGGACTAGCGGGGGGGCTCGGGGAGACCCAGTACTTC.